This entry lists 15 T cell receptor beta chains sequenced from one sample in a study of patients and donors after allogeneic stem cell transplantation. MiXCR, applied by TCRdb to the RT-PCR reads, yields one record per CDR3 protein. In the table there are approximately 170,000 distinct CDR3 sequences, 24% of which are singletons. The source material was blood, either unsorted or a sorted T cell fraction (not recorded which). The receptor source for this set is a human donor who was either an allogeneic HSCT recipient or a stem cell or donor lymphocyte infusion donor (not recorded which). It is not recorded whose cells these are; they may come from a transplant donor.

This clonotype occurred many times. This sequence joins TRBV7-6 and TRBJ2-1; a weak D match, TRBD2 (5 bases). Germline CDR1 reads SGHVS; CDR2 reads FNYEAQ. V lost 3 bases to trimming and J lost 2 bases, with 11 bases between them. This CDR3 contains 15 residues. CDR3 nucleotide sequence: TGTGCCAGCAGCTTGGAGAGGGCGGCCTACAATGAGCAGTTCTTC. This gives the protein CASSLERAAYNEQFF.

The V call is TRBV12-3 or TRBV12-4, the J call TRBJ2-7, with 11 bases aligning to TRBD2. CDR3 length equals 14 residues. Trimming removed 6 bases from V and 3 bases from J; junction bases left unmatched: 4. The CDR3, as DNA: TGTGCCAGCAGGGGGACTAGCGGACACTACGAGCAGTACTTC. The encoded protein is CASRGTSGHYEQYF.

V is TRBV12-3 or TRBV12-4 and J is TRBJ1-2, with no clear D. V gave up 5 bases and J gave up 8 bases, with 15 bases separating them. The CDR3 is 13 amino acids. In nucleotides, the CDR3 is TGTGCCAGCAGTGGCAGTCGGGGAGGAGGCTACACCTTC. As protein: CASSGSRGGGYTF.

This clonotype was counted between two and nine times. The V and J genes are TRBV6-5 and TRBJ2-7; TRBD1 agrees at 10 bases. The CDR3 loop spans 15 amino acids. Germline values: CDR1 MNHEY, CDR2 SVGAGI. V lost 6 bases to trimming and J lost 4 bases; unmatched junction nucleotides: 9. The CDR3 loop reads CASRSRDRGGYEQYF. In DNA form, the CDR3 reads TGTGCCAGCAGGTCCCGGGACAGGGGTGGATACGAGCAGTACTTC.

This clonotype showed up just once. V is TRBV5-5 and J is TRBJ2-5; possible D gene TRBD1, 5 bases. Germline V gene sequence: CDR1 SGHKS, CDR2 YYEKEE (reference sequence). Trimming pared 4 bases from V and 4 bases from J, leaving 11 bases between. This CDR3 region has 13 residues. The CDR3 DNA reads as TGTGCCAGCAGCGTGGGGCAGGGAGAGACCCAGTACTTC. Amino acid sequence: CASSVGQGETQYF.

The J gene is TRBJ2-2, the V gene TRBV4-3, with no clear D. This CDR3 region has 16 residues. V lost 0 bases and J lost 4, with 12 bases in between. Germline V gives CDR1 LGHNA, CDR2 YSLEER. CDR3: CASSQESSGGTGELFF. The CDR3, as DNA: TGCGCCAGCAGCCAAGAATCTTCCGGCGGCACCGGGGAGCTGTTTTTT.

The chain has TRBV12-3 or TRBV12-4 and TRBJ1-2, with TRBD1 matching 8 bases. With 3 bases clipped from V and 3 bases from J, the junction kept 3 bases outside the gene matches. The CDR3 contains 14 residues. The CDR3 bases are TGTGCCAGCAGTTTCCCAGGGGGCGACTATGGCTACACCTTC. Amino acids: CASSFPGGDYGYTF.

This clonotype was observed a handful of times. V is TRBV21-1 and J is TRBJ1-5; TRBD1, the D gene given by the table, was not confirmed from the DNA. TRBV21-1 is listed as a pseudogene. The CDR3 covers 14 residues. The CDR3 bases are TGTGCCAGCAGCAACTCCCCCTACAATCAGCCCCAGCATTTT. It encodes CASSNSPYNQPQHF.

The chain combines TRBV10-3 with TRBJ2-7; D is undetermined. The CDR3 consists of 13 residues. CDR1 and CDR2 from the germline V gene are ENHRY and SYGVKD. Trimming took off 2 bases at V and 4 bases at J, with 9 bases between the two ends. This CDR3 is CAISEGPPYEQYF. The CDR3 nucleotides read TGTGCCATCAGTGAGGGCCCACCTTACGAGCAGTACTTC.

In this sample, this clonotype turned up many times. The chain recombines TRBV6-1 with TRBJ1-2; D possibly corresponds to TRBD1 (6 bases). The CDR3 extends over 12 amino acids. CDR1 is MNHNS, CDR2 SASEGT, per germline. V was trimmed by 8 bases and J by 4 bases, leaving 11 bases between them. As DNA, the CDR3 is TGTGCCAGCGCAGGGGTTGGCTATGGCTACACCTTC. The encoded protein is CASAGVGYGYTF.

The V and J genes are TRBV20-1 and TRBJ1-1, with D possibly being TRBD1 (6 bases). CDR3 size: 13 residues. Germline assignment: CDR1 DFQATT and CDR2 SNEGSKA (reference sequence). V lost 5 bases and J lost 9, with 19 bases in between. The CDR3 DNA is TGCAGTGCTGCTTATCGAGGGGGGAGTCAAGCTTTCTTT. This sequence encodes CSAAYRGGSQAFF.

J is TRBJ2-2 and V is TRBV20-1; the D call may be TRBD1 or TRBD2 (5 bases each). Germline loops: CDR1 DFQATT, CDR2 SNEGSKA (reference sequence). Trimming took off 3 bases at V and 1 base at J, with 12 bases between the two ends. This CDR3 has 15 amino acids. This chain's CDR3 is CSARDGTQNTGELFF. In DNA form, the CDR3 reads TGCAGTGCTAGGGACGGGACCCAGAACACCGGGGAGCTGTTTTTT.

This clonotype was counted between two and nine times. The V and J genes are TRBV10-3 and TRBJ2-7; D uncertain. The CDR3 extends over 15 amino acids. CDR1 ENHRY and CDR2 SYGVKD come from the germline V gene. V was trimmed by 0 bases and J by 3 bases, leaving 12 bases between them. In DNA, the CDR3 is TGTGCCATCAGTGAGTCTTCGGGTGTTCGCTACGAGCAGTACTTC. Amino acid sequence: CAISESSGVRYEQYF.

J is TRBJ1-1 and V is TRBV20-1; D is undetermined. Trimming took off 1 base at V and 5 bases at J, with 14 bases between the two ends. CDR3 size: 14 residues. Per the germline V gene, CDR1 is DFQATT and CDR2 is SNEGSKA (reference sequence). The CDR3 loop is CSARVMVRDTEAFF. The CDR3 bases are TGCAGTGCTAGAGTGATGGTCCGGGATACTGAAGCTTTCTTT.

This rearrangement joins TRBV6-1 to TRBJ2-2; D is ambiguous. Germline V gene lookup returns CDR1 MNHNS and CDR2 SASEGT. V lost 8 bases, J lost 0 bases, and 7 bases lay in between. The CDR3 is made up of 13 amino acids. The CDR3 here is CASRQTNTGELFF. CDR3 nucleotide sequence: TGTGCCAGCCGGCAGACGAACACCGGGGAGCTGTTTTTT.